The 13 T cell receptor beta chains given below trace back to one sample, sequenced in a study of OX40 agonist ivuxolimab in advanced cancers. Clones were sequenced by immunoSEQ multiplex PCR, and TCRdb holds only the in-frame ones, with some missing. This sample has approximately 76,000 clones, with around 85% found just once. The sequenced sample was CD4+ or CD8+ T cells sorted from blood, obtained in a trial of the OX40 agonist ivuxolimab. The receptor source for this set is an adult with an advanced solid tumor such as melanoma, head and neck, liver or kidney cancer.

This clone occurred once. The chain has TRBV6-1 and TRBJ1-2, with 7 bases that match TRBD1. This CDR3 is 15 amino acids long. The V segment lost 0 bases and the J segment 4 bases; nucleotides outside the gene matches: 5. Germline CDR1 and CDR2: MNHNS and SASEGT. CDR3 nucleotide sequence: TGTGCCAGCAGTGAAGCCTTACAGGGGTTCTATGGCTACACCTTC. Protein: CASSEALQGFYGYTF.

In its sample, this clone was seen a few times. The rearrangement links TRBV28 to TRBJ2-2; TRBD2 might be the D (7 bases). This CDR3 has 15 amino acids. Trimming removed 6 bases from V and 0 bases from J, with 11 bases in between. Per germline, CDR1 MDHEN and CDR2 SYDVKM. The CDR3 spells CASRGGLTNTGELFF. CDR3 nucleotides: TGTGCCAGCAGGGGGGGGCTAACGAACACCGGGGAGCTGTTTTTT.

This clone was found a few times. The V gene is TRBV6-5, the J gene TRBJ1-5, with D tentatively TRBD1 (5 bases). This CDR3 has 15 amino acids. The V end was cut by 2 bases, the J end by 2 bases, with 10 bases between. The germline V gene has CDR1 MNHEY and CDR2 SVGAGI. The DNA of the CDR3 is TGTGCCAGCAGTTACAGTAGGGGCGGCAATCAGCCCCAGCATTTT. Residues: CASSYSRGGNQPQHF.

The rearrangement joins TRBV7-9 to TRBJ2-2, with D possibly being TRBD1 (5 bases). The CDR3 contains 13 residues. V gave up 7 bases and J gave up 6 bases, with 12 bases separating them. CDR1 and CDR2 (germline): SEHNR, FQNEAQ (reference sequence). The CDR3 sequence is CASKRGAAGELFF. The CDR3 DNA follows: TGTGCCAGCAAAAGGGGCGCAGCCGGGGAGCTGTTTTTT.

The V gene is TRBV29-1, the J gene TRBJ2-1, with TRBD2 matching over 9 bases. The J segment lost 7 bases and the V segment lost 4 bases, leaving 5 bases of the junction unmatched. CDR1 is SQVTM and CDR2 is ANQGSEA in the germline V gene. The CDR3 extends over 13 amino acids. The CDR3 loop reads CSVGAAGGNEQFF. For the CDR3, the DNA is TGCAGCGTTGGGGCGGCGGGAGGGAATGAGCAGTTCTTC.

This rearrangement joins TRBV6-6 to TRBJ2-3; 9 bases match TRBD1. The CDR3 runs 15 residues. Per the germline V gene, CDR1 is MNHNY and CDR2 is SVGAGI (reference sequence). The ends lost 6 bases at V and 5 bases at J; junction bases unmatched: 9. The CDR3 sequence is CASRGSGQGKDTQYF. Here the CDR3 DNA reads TGTGCCAGCAGGGGATCGGGACAGGGAAAAGATACGCAGTATTTT.

This clone has ten or more counts. The chain is built from TRBV19 and TRBJ2-6; tentative D call: TRBD1 (6 bases). CDR3 size: 15 residues. V dropped 5 bases and J dropped 1 base, with 9 bases sitting between them. CDR1 is LNHDA and CDR2 is SQIVND in the germline V gene (reference sequence). CDR3 sequence reads: CASSPQGSGANVLTF. In nucleotides, the CDR3 is TGTGCCAGTAGTCCACAGGGATCTGGGGCCAACGTCCTGACTTTC.

This clone was recorded only once. V and J are TRBV5-1 and TRBJ2-7; D may be TRBD2 (5 bases). The CDR3 spans 14 residues. Between the trimmed V and J ends, which lost 2 bases and 2 bases, there was a span of 11 bases. Per germline, CDR1 SGHRS and CDR2 YFSETQ. CDR3 nucleotide sequence: TGCGCCAGCAGCTTCCCGGGGAGCCCCTACGAGCAGTACTTC. It specifies CASSFPGSPYEQYF.

Concerning this clone itself: Sequence at one end of the junction differs from germline and may be a read error. As DNA, the CDR3 is TGTGCCAGCAGCCCACGGACTAGCGGGGGGAGCGATGACTTC. Translated, it gives CASSPRTSGGSDDF. The chain combines TRBV5-6 with TRBJ2-7; 14 bases are shared with TRBD2. Looked up from germline, CDR1 is SGHDT and CDR2 is YYEEEE. The CDR3 is 14 residues long.

This sequence joins TRBV6-5 and TRBJ1-2, with 8 nucleotides matching TRBD1. In germline, CDR1 is MNHEY, CDR2 SVGAGI. This CDR3 has 15 residues. Trimming at V came to 4 bases and at J to 3 bases, leaving 7 bases not matched to a gene. This chain's CDR3 is CASSSATGVHYGYTF. In nucleotides, the CDR3 is TGTGCCAGCAGTTCAGCGACAGGGGTACACTATGGCTACACCTTC.

V is TRBV30 and J is TRBJ1-1; D is undetermined. Trimming cost V 4 bases and J 0 bases, with 6 bases left between them. CDR1 and CDR2 from the germline V gene are GTSNPN and SVGIG (reference sequence). The CDR3 length is 12 residues. The CDR3 bases are TGTGCCTGGACGCTGATGAACACTGAAGCTTTCTTT. It specifies CAWTLMNTEAFF.

This clone appeared once. V and J are TRBV7-3 and TRBJ1-2; D uncertain. The CDR3 runs 10 residues. The germline V gene encodes CDR1 SGHTA and CDR2 FQGTGA. V was trimmed by 4 bases and J by 6 bases, leaving 3 bases between them. CDR3 amino acids: CASSSDGYTF. As DNA, the CDR3 is TGTGCCAGCAGCTCAGATGGCTACACCTTC.

This chain uses TRBV11-2 with TRBJ2-1; TRBD2 agrees at 10 bases. CDR3 length: 16 residues. Germline V gene sequence: CDR1 SGHAT, CDR2 FQNNGV. The J segment lost 6 bases and the V segment lost 5 bases, leaving 10 bases of the junction unmatched. The CDR3 nucleotides read TGTGCCAGCAGCACACCCCAGCGGGGGGGCATCAATGAGCAGTTCTTC. The encoded protein is CASSTPQRGGINEQFF.